The 11 T cell receptor beta chains in this list originate from one sample, sequenced in a study of blood T cell repertoires in COVID-19. Assay used: immunoSEQ multiplex PCR; TCRdb lists only in-frame clones, some missing. The data hold a few hundred thousand clones, with around nine tenths observed a single time. Material: PBMCs or T cells enriched from blood (not recorded which). The receptors were gathered from a woman in her 30s who had recovered from COVID-19.

The chain links TRBV7-3 to TRBJ2-3; the match to TRBD2 covers 10 bases. V dropped 7 bases and J dropped 0; count of bases not matched to a gene: 4. This CDR3 has 15 amino acids. Looked up from germline, CDR1 is SGHTA and CDR2 is FQGTGA. The CDR3 loop reads CASTPLAGSTDTQYF. DNA of the CDR3: TGTGCCAGCACCCCACTAGCGGGAAGCACAGATACGCAGTATTTT.

This clone was seen a handful of times. The chain carries TRBV4-1 and TRBJ2-7, with TRBD2 matching over 10 bases. Per germline, CDR1 MGHRA and CDR2 YSYEKL. This CDR3 has 17 residues. Trimming removed 2 bases from V and 3 bases from J; junction bases left unmatched: 10. Here the CDR3 DNA reads TGCGCCAGCAGCCAATTTTTTCTGGAGCGGGAGGGCTACGAGCAGTACTTC. Translating gives CASSQFFLEREGYEQYF.

The chain links TRBV11-3 to TRBJ2-2; no clear D. Germline CDR1 and CDR2: SGHNT and YENEEA. The CDR3 has 15 residues. Trimming cost V 3 bases and J 5 bases, with 13 bases left between them. The CDR3 spells CASSLGLVTTGELFF. As DNA, the CDR3 is TGTGCCAGCAGCTTGGGTCTAGTGACTACCGGGGAGCTGTTTTTT.

The chain employs TRBV27 and TRBJ2-7; D is possibly TRBD1 (5 bases). CDR3 length equals 13 residues. The germline V gene has CDR1 MNHEY and CDR2 SMNVEV (reference sequence). V was shortened by 2 bases and J by 7 bases, with 12 bases between the two germline ends. The CDR3 coding sequence is TGTGCCAGCAGTTTAGGCAGGGTCGGAGAGCAGTACTTC. Its protein is CASSLGRVGEQYF.

V is TRBV20-1 and J is TRBJ1-2; unclear D gene. There are 11 residues in the CDR3. Trimming took off 6 bases at V and 6 bases at J, with 11 bases between the two ends. Germline V gene sequence: CDR1 DFQATT, CDR2 SNEGSKA (reference sequence). The CDR3 loop reads CSAATVDGYTF. The CDR3 DNA sequence: TGCAGTGCAGCAACAGTAGATGGCTACACCTTC.

The chain couples TRBV6-5 to TRBJ2-7; D unclear. Between the trimmed V and J ends, which lost 0 bases and 2 bases, there was a span of 11 bases. This CDR3 comprises 15 residues. The germline gives CDR1 MNHEY, CDR2 SVGAGI. CDR3 bases: TGTGCCAGCAGTTACTCTGCCCTACCCCCCTACGAGCAGTACTTC. Translated: CASSYSALPPYEQYF.

Details on this clone: This sample also contains other DNA sequences that code for the same CDR3. The chain combines TRBV30 with TRBJ2-1; TRBD2 agrees at 7 bases. Losses at the gene ends were 1 base for V and 1 base for J; bases not matched to a gene: 1. The germline V gene has CDR1 GTSNPN and CDR2 SVGIG (reference sequence). The CDR3 runs 14 residues. The CDR3 loop reads CAWSAGGSYNEQFF. In nucleotides, the CDR3 is TGTGCCTGGAGTGCGGGAGGTTCCTACAATGAGCAGTTCTTC.

The chain is built from TRBV5-8 and TRBJ2-7, with 7 positions matching TRBD1. Germline V gene sequence: CDR1 SGHTS, CDR2 YDEGEE. This CDR3 comprises 14 residues. Germline trimming cut 4 bases from V and 3 bases from J; bases unmatched to any gene: 7. This chain's CDR3 is CASSLTGALYEQYF. CDR3 in DNA: TGTGCCAGCAGCCTAACAGGGGCACTCTACGAGCAGTACTTC.

CDR3 bases: TGTGCCAGCTCACCACCCGTGAACACCGGGGAGCTGTTTTTT. This gives the protein CASSPPVNTGELFF. This chain uses TRBV18 with TRBJ2-2; D is uncertain. The ends were cut back, 0 bases at V and 1 base at J, with 3 bases in the middle. This CDR3 comprises 14 residues. Germline V lookup: CDR1 KGHSH, CDR2 LQKENI.

The chain links TRBV19 to TRBJ1-2, with D uncertain. The CDR3 is made up of 13 amino acids. V shed 5 bases and J shed 5 bases, with 12 bases lying between them. CDR1 LNHDA and CDR2 SQIVND come from the germline V gene (reference sequence). The CDR3 is CASSFRTQYGYTF. Written as DNA, the CDR3 is TGTGCCAGTAGTTTCCGGACTCAGTATGGCTACACCTTC.

The chain couples TRBV9 to TRBJ2-2; no reliable D call. Germline CDR1 SGDLS, CDR2 YYNGEE. This CDR3 has 15 residues. Trimming cost V 5 bases and J 4 bases, with 15 bases left between them. The CDR3 loop is CASRRDPTGTGELFF. The CDR3 nucleotides read TGTGCCAGCAGACGCGACCCCACGGGCACCGGGGAGCTGTTTTTT.